This T cell receptor beta chain was identified in a study of T cell responses to AZD1222 COVID-19 vaccine. Study observations and caveats: At baseline, seropositivity was found in only 5 to 7 AZD1222 recipients. Repertoire sampling happened only post peak T cell response.

Worth noting for this clone: Antigen specificity is unknown.

Second doses were pooled across both intervals (about 4 or about 12 weeks). The CDR3 extends over 15 amino acids. Between the trimmed V and J ends, which lost 1 base and 9 bases, there was a span of 19 bases. Germline CDR1 reads GTSNPN; CDR2 reads SVGIG (reference sequence). Data came from immunoSEQ multiplex PCR; TCRdb stores just in-frame clones and leaves some out. The sample yields under 200,000 clones, approximately 90% seen once. The chain recombines TRBV30 with TRBJ1-3; D is possibly TRBD1 (5 bases). The TCR comes from an adult who received the AZD1222 COVID-19 vaccine. The sample in question was peripheral blood, obtained 28 days after the second AZD1222 dose. The CDR3 bases are TGTGCCTGGAGTGATCTGGGGGGAATGGGGAGCACCATATATTTT. It encodes CAWSDLGGMGSTIYF.